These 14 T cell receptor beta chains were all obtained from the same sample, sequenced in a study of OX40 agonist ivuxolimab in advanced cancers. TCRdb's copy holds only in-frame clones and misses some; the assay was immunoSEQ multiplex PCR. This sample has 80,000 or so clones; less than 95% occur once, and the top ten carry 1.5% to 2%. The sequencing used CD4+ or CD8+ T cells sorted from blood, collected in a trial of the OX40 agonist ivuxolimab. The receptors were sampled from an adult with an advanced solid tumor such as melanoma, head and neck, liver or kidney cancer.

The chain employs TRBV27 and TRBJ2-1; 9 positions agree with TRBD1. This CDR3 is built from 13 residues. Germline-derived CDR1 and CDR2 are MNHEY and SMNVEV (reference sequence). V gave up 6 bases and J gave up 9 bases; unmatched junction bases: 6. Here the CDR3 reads CASRPQGAAEQFF. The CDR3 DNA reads TGTGCCAGCAGACCACAGGGGGCGGCTGAGCAGTTCTTC.

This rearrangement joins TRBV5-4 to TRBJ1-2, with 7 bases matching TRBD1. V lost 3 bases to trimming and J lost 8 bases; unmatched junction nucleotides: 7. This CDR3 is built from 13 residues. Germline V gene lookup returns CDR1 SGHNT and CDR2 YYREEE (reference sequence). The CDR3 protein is CASSSQGSQGYTF. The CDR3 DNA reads TGTGCCAGCAGCTCACAGGGGAGTCAGGGCTACACCTTC.

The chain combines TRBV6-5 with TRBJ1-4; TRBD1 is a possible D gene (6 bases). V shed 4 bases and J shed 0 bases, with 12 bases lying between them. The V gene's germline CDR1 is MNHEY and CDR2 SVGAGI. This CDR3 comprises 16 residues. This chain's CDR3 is CASSFRGVATNEKLFF. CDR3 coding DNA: TGTGCCAGCAGTTTTAGGGGGGTAGCAACTAATGAAAAACTGTTTTTT.

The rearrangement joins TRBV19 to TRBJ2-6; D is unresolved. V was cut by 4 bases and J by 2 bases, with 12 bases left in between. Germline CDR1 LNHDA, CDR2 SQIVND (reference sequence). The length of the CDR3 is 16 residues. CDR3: CASSTDYKPGANVLTF. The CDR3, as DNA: TGTGCCAGTAGTACGGATTACAAACCTGGGGCCAACGTCCTGACTTTC.

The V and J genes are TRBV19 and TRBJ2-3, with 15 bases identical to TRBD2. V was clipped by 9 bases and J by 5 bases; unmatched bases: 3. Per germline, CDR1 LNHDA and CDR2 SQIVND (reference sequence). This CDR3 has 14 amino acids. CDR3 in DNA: TGTGCCAGCCGGGGACTAGCGGGGGGAGATACGCAGTATTTT. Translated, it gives CASRGLAGGDTQYF.

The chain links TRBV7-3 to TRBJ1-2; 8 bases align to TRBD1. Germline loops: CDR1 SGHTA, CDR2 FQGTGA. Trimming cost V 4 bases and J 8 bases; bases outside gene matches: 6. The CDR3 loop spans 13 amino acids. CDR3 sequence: CASSYNDRGGYTF. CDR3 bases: TGTGCCAGCAGCTATAACGACAGGGGCGGCTACACCTTC.

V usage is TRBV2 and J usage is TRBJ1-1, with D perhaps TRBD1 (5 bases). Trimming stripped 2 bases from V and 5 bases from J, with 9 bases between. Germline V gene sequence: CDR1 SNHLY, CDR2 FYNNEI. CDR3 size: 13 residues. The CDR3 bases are TGTGCCAGCAGTGAATTGGGGGAGACTGAAGCTTTCTTT. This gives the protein CASSELGETEAFF.

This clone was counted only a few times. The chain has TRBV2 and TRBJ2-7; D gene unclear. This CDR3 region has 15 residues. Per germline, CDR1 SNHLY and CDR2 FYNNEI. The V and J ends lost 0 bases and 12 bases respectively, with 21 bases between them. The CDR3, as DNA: TGTGCCAGCAGTGAAGCGGCGGTAGAATCGGCCCGTAGGTACTTC. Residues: CASSEAAVESARRYF.

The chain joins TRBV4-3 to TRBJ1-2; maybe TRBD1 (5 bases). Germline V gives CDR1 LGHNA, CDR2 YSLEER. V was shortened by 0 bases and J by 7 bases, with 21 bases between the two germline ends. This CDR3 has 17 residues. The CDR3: CASSQDPDGFTRGGYTF. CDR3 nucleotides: TGCGCCAGCAGCCAAGACCCAGACGGCTTCACGAGGGGTGGCTACACCTTC.

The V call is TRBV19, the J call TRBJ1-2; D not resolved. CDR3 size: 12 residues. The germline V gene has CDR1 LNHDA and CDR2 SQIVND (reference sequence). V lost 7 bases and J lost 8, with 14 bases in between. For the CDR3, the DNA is TGTGCCAGTATGACCAACCCCGGGGGCTACACCTTC. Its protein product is CASMTNPGGYTF.

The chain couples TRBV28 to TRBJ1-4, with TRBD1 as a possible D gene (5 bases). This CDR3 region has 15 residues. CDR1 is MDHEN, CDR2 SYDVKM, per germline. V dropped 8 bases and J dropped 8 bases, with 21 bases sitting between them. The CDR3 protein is CASGRSRGAGEKLFF. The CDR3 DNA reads TGTGCCAGCGGACGGAGCCGGGGCGCCGGGGAAAAACTGTTTTTT.

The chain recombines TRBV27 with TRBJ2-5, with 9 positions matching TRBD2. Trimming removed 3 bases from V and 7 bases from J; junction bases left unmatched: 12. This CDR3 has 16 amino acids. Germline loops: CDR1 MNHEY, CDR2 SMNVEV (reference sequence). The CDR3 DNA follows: TGTGCCAGCAGTTTTACTAGCGGGTTAGGGGGGGGGACCCAGTACTTC. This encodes CASSFTSGLGGGTQYF.

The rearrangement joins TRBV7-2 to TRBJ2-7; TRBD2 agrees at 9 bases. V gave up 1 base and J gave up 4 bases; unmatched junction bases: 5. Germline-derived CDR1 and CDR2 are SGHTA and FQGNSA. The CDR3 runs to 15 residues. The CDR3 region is CASSLEGTSRYEQYF. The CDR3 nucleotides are TGTGCCAGCAGCTTAGAAGGGACTAGCCGTTACGAGCAGTACTTC. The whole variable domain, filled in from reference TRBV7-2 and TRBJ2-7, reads GAGVSQSPSNKVTEKGKDVELRCDPISGHTALYWYRQSLGQGLEFLIYFQGNSAPDKSGLPSDRFSAERTGGSVSTLTIQRTQQEDSAVYLCASSLEGTSRYEQYFGPGTRLTVT.

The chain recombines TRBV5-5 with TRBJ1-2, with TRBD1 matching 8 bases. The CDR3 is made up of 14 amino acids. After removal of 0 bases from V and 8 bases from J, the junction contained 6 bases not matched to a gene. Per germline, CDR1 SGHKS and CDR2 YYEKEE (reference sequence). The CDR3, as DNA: TGTGCCAGCAGCTTGGAAGGACAGGGAATAGGCTACACCTTC. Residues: CASSLEGQGIGYTF.